These T cell receptor beta chains were read from a single sample in a study of CD8 T cells in Susac syndrome. A single record per CDR3 protein comes from TCRdb applying MiXCR to the immunoSEQ multiplex PCR reads. The table lists some 300,000 distinct CDR3 sequences, approximately 90% of them singletons. Sequenced material: CD8+ T cells from PBMCs. All receptors derive from a human donor with multiple sclerosis. CDR3s include the opening cysteine and the closing phenylalanine or tryptophan. A D gene is named only where the DNA matches it firmly. The listing skips clone size in some rows; elsewhere it reads once, few, many or a size class.

TRBV28	.	TRBJ1-1	.	TGTGCCAGCCTACCACGGACGGGCACTGAAGCTTTCTTT	CASLPRTGTEAFF
TRBV9	.	TRBJ2-2	.	TGTGCCAGCAGCGTAGTGGCAGGGCCCACCGGGGAGCTGTTTTTT	CASSVVAGPTGELFF
TRBV4-1	.	TRBJ2-1	.	TGCGCCAGCAGCCAAGGAGGGGTTAATGAGCAGTTCTTC	CASSQGGVNEQFF
TRBV30	TRBD1	TRBJ1-2	.	TGTGCCTGGAGGGAAAGCGGACAGGCGGCCTATGGCTACACCTTC	CAWRESGQAAYGYTF
TRBV5-7	TRBD1	TRBJ1-2	.	TGTGCCAGCAGCTTGGTCGGACAGGGAGCTAACTATGGCTACACCTTC	CASSLVGQGANYGYTF
TRBV3-1	TRBD1	TRBJ2-4	once	TGTGCCAGCAGCTCCACCTCCGGGACAGACACTCCGTGGGGCAAAAACATTCAGTACTTC	CASSSTSGTDTPWGKNIQYF
TRBV6-2/TRBV6-3	.	TRBJ2-3	few	TGTGCCAGCAGCCCCGGGACTGGAGGTGGGGCAGATACGCAGTATTTT	CASSPGTGGGADTQYF
TRBV2	.	TRBJ1-4	.	TGTGCCAGCAGGAACCCATTTGGAAGTGGAGAAAAACTGTTTTTT	CASRNPFGSGEKLFF
TRBV4-3	TRBD1	TRBJ2-1	.	TGCGCCAGCAGCCAGGGGACAGGGGACTACAATGAGCAGTTCTTC	CASSQGTGDYNEQFF
TRBV7-9	.	TRBJ2-1	.	TGTGCCAGCATCCCCCTCGGCATCCCTACTACTCGCAATGAGCAGTTCTTC	CASIPLGIPTTRNEQFF
TRBV19	.	TRBJ1-1	.	TGTGCCAGTAGTATGGGGGAAAGGGCCGGGAACACTGAAGCTTTCTTT	CASSMGERAGNTEAFF
TRBV7-9	.	TRBJ2-1	few	TGTGCCAGCAGCTTAGTCAATGAGCAGTTCTTC	CASSLVNEQFF
TRBV30	TRBD2	TRBJ2-3	.	TGTGCCTCGAAGGGCGGGAGGGCCGGTACGCAGTATTTT	CASKGGRAGTQYF
TRBV11-1	.	TRBJ2-5	.	TGTGCCAGCAGCTTAGGTCCGGATTGGGAGACCCAGTACTTC	CASSLGPDWETQYF
TRBV7-9	.	TRBJ2-6	once	TGTGCCAGCAGTCATCGCCCGGGGGCTGGGGCCAACGTCCTGACTTTC	CASSHRPGAGANVLTF
TRBV7-3	.	TRBJ2-1	.	TGTGCCAGCAGCTCGGGGTCAAGCTCCTACAATGAGCAGTTCTTC	CASSSGSSSYNEQFF
TRBV5-1	TRBD1	TRBJ2-7	few	TGCGCCAGCAGCTTGGATCGTGACAGGGGGTACGAGCAGTACTTC	CASSLDRDRGYEQYF
TRBV20-1	.	TRBJ2-1	.	TGCAGTGCTAGAGATGTGTCAGGGTTTTTGCAGGTCAATGAGCAGTTCTTC	CSARDVSGFLQVNEQFF
TRBV3-1	.	TRBJ2-2	.	TGTGCCAGCAGCCATACCGGGACAATGAACACCGGGGAGCTGTTTTTT	CASSHTGTMNTGELFF
TRBV12-5	TRBD2	TRBJ2-1	few	TGTGCTAGTGCTTTAGCGGGGGGCTACAATGAGCAGTTCTTC	CASALAGGYNEQFF
TRBV5-6	.	TRBJ2-5	.	TGTGCCAGCAGCTTGATGGAGACCCAGTACTTC	CASSLMETQYF
TRBV11-2	.	TRBJ1-4	.	TGTGCCAGCAGCTTAGGCCGGGACAATAATGAAAAACTGTTTTTT	CASSLGRDNNEKLFF
TRBV20-1	TRBD2	TRBJ2-3	once	TGCAGTGCTAAGGGCCGTGAGGCTAGCGGGTTCACAGATACGCAGTATTTT	CSAKGREASGFTDTQYF
TRBV30	.	TRBJ2-1	.	TGTGCCTGGAGTCGCCTCACCCATAACAATGAGCAGTTCTTC	CAWSRLTHNNEQFF
TRBV12-3/TRBV12-4	.	TRBJ2-6	.	TGTGCCATTCGACACCGCTCTGGGGCCAACGTCCTGACTTTC	CAIRHRSGANVLTF
TRBV30	TRBD2	TRBJ2-1	.	TGTGCCTGGAGGGTTGGGGGGGGCAATGAGCAGTTCTTC	CAWRVGGGNEQFF
TRBV28	.	TRBJ2-7	.	TGTGCCAGCAGTTCGATAGCGGAGAGCTCCTACGAGCAGTACTTC	CASSSIAESSYEQYF
TRBV27	.	TRBJ2-4	.	TGTGCCAGCAGTGACTCAGGGCGCATTCAGTACTTC	CASSDSGRIQYF
TRBV20-1	TRBD2	TRBJ2-1	.	TGCAGTGCTAGAGGACTAGCAGACTACAATGAGCAGTTCTTC	CSARGLADYNEQFF
TRBV30	.	TRBJ1-2	.	TGTGCCTGGAGTGTAGGTCAGGGGCGGAACTATGGCTACACCTTC	CAWSVGQGRNYGYTF
TRBV29-1	.	TRBJ2-1	.	TGCAGCGTTGGGCCCCAAACTGCGACCTACAATGAGCAGTTCTTC	CSVGPQTATYNEQFF
TRBV11-3	.	TRBJ2-7	.	TGTGCCAGCAGCTTAGAGGGGGACGGCTACGAGCAGTACTTC	CASSLEGDGYEQYF
TRBV2	.	TRBJ2-7	.	TGTGCCAGCAGTGCCACTCCTCGGGGCTACGAGCAGTACTTC	CASSATPRGYEQYF
TRBV27	.	TRBJ2-1	.	TGTGCCAGCAGCATAGACGGTTCCGGATACAATGAGCAGTTCTTC	CASSIDGSGYNEQFF
TRBV9	TRBD2	TRBJ2-3	.	TGTGCCAGCAGCGTCCCGAGTGGGGCTAGCGGGGGTCCAGGCACAGATACGCAGTATTTT	CASSVPSGASGGPGTDTQYF
TRBV25-1	TRBD1	TRBJ2-5	.	TGTGCCAGCAGTGCCCTCAGAGTTCCGGACAGGGCGGTTTCAGAGACCCAGTACTTC	CASSALRVPDRAVSETQYF
TRBV28	.	TRBJ1-5	.	TGTGCCAGCAACCCCTTCGAAAGCAATCAGCCCCAGCATTTT	CASNPFESNQPQHF
TRBV6-2/TRBV6-3	TRBD2	TRBJ2-3	.	TGTGCCAGCAGTTATCTAGCGGGAGGAATCGGAGCGCAGTATTTT	CASSYLAGGIGAQYF
TRBV12-3/TRBV12-4	.	TRBJ1-1	.	TGCCCCCACACCCGGGGGAATAGCCTGAACACTGAAGCTTTCTTT	CPHTRGNSLNTEAFF
TRBV4-1	.	TRBJ2-7	.	TGCGCCAGCAGCCAAGGAAGGTCCAGGGAGGGGGTCGAGCAGTACTTC	CASSQGRSREGVEQYF
TRBV27	TRBD1	TRBJ2-7	.	TGTGCCAGCAGTCAGGGGACAGGCTGGGGCGAGCAGTACTTC	CASSQGTGWGEQYF
TRBV7-9	TRBD1	TRBJ2-3	once	TGTGCCAGCGGCGGGACAGGAGGCACAGATACGCAGTATTTT	CASGGTGGTDTQYF
TRBV12-3/TRBV12-4	TRBD2	TRBJ2-3	.	TGTGCCAGCAGTTTCGGCGGGAGGGCCGGAGATACGCAGTATTTT	CASSFGGRAGDTQYF
TRBV10-3	.	TRBJ2-1	.	TGTGCCATCAGTGAGGACCCCCCGGGGGAGCAGTTCTTC	CAISEDPPGEQFF
TRBV27	.	TRBJ1-1	.	TGTGCCAGCAGTTTTACTCCTGAGACTGAAGCTTTCTTT	CASSFTPETEAFF
TRBV5-4	.	TRBJ1-6	.	TGTGCCAGCAGCTTGGAGACTTCCTATAATTCACCCCTCCACTTT	CASSLETSYNSPLHF
TRBV7-2	.	TRBJ1-6	.	TGTGCCAGCAGCTTTCTCGATGGGGGGGATTCACCCCTCCACTTT	CASSFLDGGDSPLHF
TRBV29-1	TRBD2	TRBJ2-1	once	TGCAGCGTTGGGTCTAGCGGGGGGCCCCCCTCCTACAATGAGCAGTTCTTC	CSVGSSGGPPSYNEQFF
TRBV6-5	.	TRBJ2-5	.	TGTGCCAGCAGTCACAGGATTGGGGAGACCCAGTACTTC	CASSHRIGETQYF
TRBV5-1	.	TRBJ2-5	.	TGCGCCAGCAGCTTGGGGATTGTACTAGCTGGTGGAGAGACCCAGTACTTC	CASSLGIVLAGGETQYF